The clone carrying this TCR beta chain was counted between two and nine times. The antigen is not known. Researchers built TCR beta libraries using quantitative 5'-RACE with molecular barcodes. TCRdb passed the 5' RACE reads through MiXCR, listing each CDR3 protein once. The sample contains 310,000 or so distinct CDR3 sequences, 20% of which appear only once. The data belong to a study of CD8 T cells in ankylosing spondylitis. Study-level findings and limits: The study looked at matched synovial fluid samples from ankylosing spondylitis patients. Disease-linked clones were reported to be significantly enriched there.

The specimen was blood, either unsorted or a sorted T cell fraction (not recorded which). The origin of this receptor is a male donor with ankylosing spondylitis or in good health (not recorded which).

The CDR3 spells CASSPRYEQYV. The DNA of the CDR3 is TGTGCCAGCTCACCGCGGTACGAGCAGTACGTC. The rearrangement links TRBV18 to TRBJ2-7; the D is unclear. V shed 3 bases and J shed 4 bases, with 4 bases lying between them. CDR3 length: 11 residues. Germline lookup yields CDR1 KGHSH and CDR2 LQKENI.